A selection of T cell receptor beta chains follows, all from one sample in a study of blood T cell repertoires in COVID-19. TCRdb keeps only in-frame clones here, not all; method: immunoSEQ multiplex PCR. Among some 170,000 clones listed, about three quarters were seen once. Sequenced material: peripheral blood. These receptors all stem from a man between 65 and 80 years old with acute or convalescent COVID-19. Both conserved end residues are part of each CDR3. A D gene is named only where the DNA matches it firmly. Size tells how often a clone was seen (once, few, many) or the class of an expanded clone, and some rows leave it out.

V,D,J,size,DNA,CDR3
TRBV28,TRBD1,TRBJ1-1,.,TGTGCCAGCAGTTTAGACAGGGCAACTGAAGCTTTCTTT,CASSLDRATEAFF
TRBV27,TRBD1,TRBJ1-2,.,TGTGCCAGCAGTTTAACCGGGACAGGGGGCTATGGCTACACCTTC,CASSLTGTGGYGYTF
TRBV6-2/TRBV6-3,TRBD2,TRBJ2-7,.,TGTGCCAGCAGTTACCGCGGGAGTCACTACGAGCAGTACTTC,CASSYRGSHYEQYF
TRBV15,.,TRBJ1-1,.,TGTGCCACCAGCAGAGATCCTGGCAGGGGTTGGAACACTGAAGCTTTCTTT,CATSRDPGRGWNTEAFF
TRBV11-2,TRBD1,TRBJ2-3,.,TGTGCCAGCAGCCTCGGACAGGGGCCCGAGGTGGATACGCAGTATTTT,CASSLGQGPEVDTQYF
TRBV7-2,.,TRBJ2-5,.,TGTGCCAGCAGCCCCCAGGTCGGGGTCCGAGAGACCCAGTACTTC,CASSPQVGVRETQYF
TRBV4-1,TRBD1,TRBJ2-7,once,TGCGCCAGCAGCAAGGGACAGGGGGTCGACATCTCCTACGAGCAGTACTTC,CASSKGQGVDISYEQYF
TRBV6-5,TRBD2,TRBJ2-3,.,TGTGCCAGCGGACTAGCGGGGGGCCCAGATACGCAGTATTTT,CASGLAGGPDTQYF
TRBV2,TRBD1,TRBJ1-4,.,TGTGCCAGCAGTCTTGGACAGGGACGGGGGGAAAAACTGTTTTTT,CASSLGQGRGEKLFF
TRBV19,.,TRBJ1-5,.,TGTGCCAGTAGCCCCCCGGTCGGGTATCAGCCCCAGCATTTT,CASSPPVGYQPQHF
TRBV5-1,TRBD1,TRBJ1-2,.,TGCGCCAGCACTTCATTGACAGGGGGCCTTAACTATGGCTACACCTTC,CASTSLTGGLNYGYTF
TRBV10-2,TRBD1,TRBJ1-2,.,TGCGCCAGCAGTGAGGCAGGGGGCCTTGGCTACACCTTC,CASSEAGGLGYTF
TRBV5-4,TRBD1,TRBJ1-2,.,TGTGCCAGCAGCCTACAGGGGAAGTTACGCGGCTACACCTTC,CASSLQGKLRGYTF
TRBV6-2/TRBV6-3,.,TRBJ2-2,.,TGTGCCAGCAGTATGAATTTACGGGAGAATCGGGCGAACACCGGGGAGCTGTTTTTT,CASSMNLRENRANTGELFF
TRBV2,.,TRBJ2-7,.,TGTGCCAGCAGTGACCCACAGGGTTCCTCCTACGAGCAGTACTTC,CASSDPQGSSYEQYF
TRBV16,.,TRBJ1-4,once,TGTGCCAGCAGCCAATTCGACAGGACTAATGAAAAACTGTTTTTT,CASSQFDRTNEKLFF
TRBV7-8,.,TRBJ2-5,.,TGTGCCAGCAGAGGAAGCAGGGTAGAAGAGACCCAGTACTTC,CASRGSRVEETQYF
TRBV5-6,TRBD1,TRBJ1-2,.,TGTGCCAGCAGCCATACAGGGGGCGGTGGCTACACCTTC,CASSHTGGGGYTF
TRBV11-3,TRBD2,TRBJ2-1,.,TGTGCCAGCAGCTCCCCGGGGCTAGCGGGAGGGAGCTACAATGAGCAGTTCTTC,CASSSPGLAGGSYNEQFF
TRBV7-2,.,TRBJ2-3,.,TGTGCCAGCAGCTATACAGTGGCAGATACGCAGTATTTT,CASSYTVADTQYF
TRBV4-3,TRBD2,TRBJ2-1,.,TGCGCCAGCAGCCAATTAACTAGCGGGAGGGCGAATGAGCAGTTCTTC,CASSQLTSGRANEQFF
TRBV6-5,TRBD2,TRBJ2-3,.,TGTGCCAGTAGACTAGCGGGGGGGAGCACAGATACGCAGTATTTT,CASRLAGGSTDTQYF
TRBV19,.,TRBJ2-2,.,TGTGCCAACCTCCTCGGACAGAGGACGAACACCGGGGAGCTGTTTTTT,CANLLGQRTNTGELFF
TRBV7-8,TRBD2,TRBJ2-1,.,TGTGCCAGCAGCCGACTAGCGTGGGCGAATGAGCAGTTCTTC,CASSRLAWANEQFF
TRBV19,.,TRBJ1-1,.,TGTGCCAGTGGGAACAGGGCTCTTATGACTGAAGCTTTCTTT,CASGNRALMTEAFF
TRBV5-1,TRBD2,TRBJ2-3,.,TGCGCCAGCAGCTTGGCCGGACTAGCGGGAAGCACAGATACGCAGTATTTT,CASSLAGLAGSTDTQYF
TRBV18,TRBD1,TRBJ2-2,.,TGTGCCAGCTCACCCAACGGCGGACAGGGTTACACCGGGGAGCTGTTTTTT,CASSPNGGQGYTGELFF
TRBV2,TRBD2,TRBJ2-7,.,TGTGCCAGCAGAATAGGACTAGCGGGAGGGTCGTACGAGCAGTACTTC,CASRIGLAGGSYEQYF
TRBV2,.,TRBJ1-5,.,TGTGCCAGCAGTGAATCGGTCGGGAATCAGCCCCAGCATTTT,CASSESVGNQPQHF
TRBV19,.,TRBJ1-1,once,TGTGCCAGTAGTACCTACACTGAAGCTTTCTTT,CASSTYTEAFF
TRBV10-3,TRBD1,TRBJ2-7,.,TGTGCCACCGCTTCGGGACAGGGCGGGGATTACGAGCAGTACTTC,CATASGQGGDYEQYF
TRBV5-1,.,TRBJ1-2,few,TGCGCCAGCAGCTCGGACAGAACGACATTCTTC,CASSSDRTTFF
TRBV5-6,.,TRBJ2-5,.,TGTGCCAGCAGCTTTGGGGCGGGGGCCACACAAGAGACCCAGTACTTC,CASSFGAGATQETQYF
TRBV7-7,.,TRBJ2-5,.,TGTGCCAGCAGCTTTGGACTATTCGGAGAGACCCAGTACTTC,CASSFGLFGETQYF
TRBV7-3,.,TRBJ2-7,few,TGTGCCAGCAGCCCAGTAGCGGGACAGCGCGAGCAGTACTTC,CASSPVAGQREQYF
TRBV7-2,.,TRBJ1-4,.,TGTGCCAGCAGCAGAGATCCAACTAATGAAAAACTGTTTTTT,CASSRDPTNEKLFF
TRBV6-5,.,TRBJ1-5,once,TGTGCCAGCAGTCGGGAGAGCAGGGATCGTCAGCCCCAGCATTTT,CASSRESRDRQPQHF
TRBV4-1,TRBD1,TRBJ2-7,once,TGCGCCAGCAGCCACAACAGGGGGGCAACCTACGAGCAGTACTTC,CASSHNRGATYEQYF
TRBV7-2,.,TRBJ1-1,.,TGTGCCAGCAGCTTAGAGGGGCTGGCTGAAGCTTTCTTT,CASSLEGLAEAFF
TRBV3-1/TRBV3-2,.,TRBJ2-1,once,TGTGCCAGCAGCCAGACCGGGATTCCCAATGAGCAGTTCTTC,CASSQTGIPNEQFF
TRBV7-2,TRBD1,TRBJ1-2,once,TGTGCCAGCAGCTTAGCCCAACAGGGGACGGGCTACACCTTC,CASSLAQQGTGYTF
TRBV5-1,.,TRBJ1-1,.,TGCGCCAGCAGCTTGGTTCAGTTAACTGAAGCTTTCTTT,CASSLVQLTEAFF
TRBV6-2/TRBV6-3,TRBD1,TRBJ2-7,.,TGTGCCAGCAGTATGGACAGGGGATGGGACGAGCAGTACTTC,CASSMDRGWDEQYF
TRBV7-9,.,TRBJ2-3,.,TGTGCCAGCAGCTTAGCGCTCGGGGAAGATACGCAGTATTTT,CASSLALGEDTQYF
TRBV11-3,TRBD2,TRBJ2-1,.,TGTGCCAGCAGCCAAAGCGGGACTAGCATTAATGAGCAGTTCTTC,CASSQSGTSINEQFF
TRBV2,.,TRBJ1-1,.,TGTGCCAGCAGTGAAGGGACAGCTTTCACTGAAGCTTTCTTT,CASSEGTAFTEAFF